These 20 T cell receptor beta chains came from one sample sequenced in a study of early T cells in non-severe SARS-CoV-2 infection. Each CDR3 protein is one row after TCRdb ran MiXCR on the 5' RACE reads. The sample carries around 39,000 distinct CDR3 sequences, 7.5% to 9% recorded once. This material consisted of whole blood, taken at baseline. The source is an adult who was a healthcare worker with PCR-confirmed SARS-CoV-2 infection or an uninfected control (not recorded which).

A few counts support this clonotype. The chain is built from TRBV28 and TRBJ2-7, with TRBD1 matching over 8 bases. Germline V lookup: CDR1 MDHEN, CDR2 SYDVKM. Trimming cost V 3 bases and J 4 bases; bases outside gene matches: 8. The CDR3 sequence is 15 residues long. CDR3 sequence: CASSFGAGGIYEQYF. The CDR3 DNA reads as TGTGCCAGCAGTTTTGGGGCAGGGGGCATTTACGAGCAGTACTTC.

This clonotype was picked up a small number of times. The J gene is TRBJ2-2, the V gene TRBV7-2, with a possible D match to TRBD2 (5 bases). CDR1 SGHTA and CDR2 FQGNSA come from the germline V gene. The V and J ends lost 6 bases and 7 bases respectively, with 18 bases between them. The CDR3 runs to 15 residues. The CDR3 nucleotides read TGTGCCAGCAGACGAACAGCTAGGACTGACGGGGAGCTGTTTTTT. Translated: CASRRTARTDGELFF.

The gene calls are TRBV7-2 and TRBJ2-4; D might be TRBD1 or TRBD2, each matching 5 bases. V shed 5 bases and J shed 8 bases, with 10 bases lying between them. The CDR3 consists of 12 residues. Germline V gene sequence: CDR1 SGHTA, CDR2 FQGNSA. The CDR3 spells CASSPQGDIQYF. The CDR3 DNA reads TGTGCCAGCAGCCCTCAGGGAGACATTCAGTACTTC. The whole variable domain, remainder taken from reference TRBV7-2 and TRBJ2-4, is GAGVSQSPSNKVTEKGKDVELRCDPISGHTALYWYRQSLGQGLEFLIYFQGNSAPDKSGLPSDRFSAERTGGSVSTLTIQRTQQEDSAVYLCASSPQGDIQYFGAGTRLSVL.

The chain links TRBV7-3 to TRBJ2-2, with 7 bases fitting TRBD2. The CDR3 runs to 16 residues. V shed 2 bases and J 0 bases; nucleotides not matched to a gene: 3. Germline V gives CDR1 SGHTA, CDR2 FQGTGA. The CDR3 here is CASSLPAGANTGELFF. The CDR3 nucleotides read TGTGCCAGCAGCTTACCTGCGGGGGCGAACACCGGGGAGCTGTTTTTT.

The chain uses TRBV18 and TRBJ1-2; D unclear. The V and J ends lost 3 bases and 0 bases respectively, with 14 bases between them. Per the germline V gene, CDR1 is KGHSH and CDR2 is LQKENI. The CDR3 is 16 amino acids. CDR3 in amino acids: CASSPLPDQPNYGYTF. DNA of the CDR3: TGTGCCAGCTCACCTCTCCCCGACCAACCTAACTATGGCTACACCTTC.

This clonotype was found a few times. The CDR3 DNA follows: TGTGCCACCAGTGATGGGCAGGGTCAGAACGAAAAACTGTTTTTT. This gives the protein CATSDGQGQNEKLFF. The V and J genes are TRBV24-1 and TRBJ1-4; TRBD1 is a possible D gene (5 bases). The V gene lost 3 bases and the J gene lost 8 bases, with 15 bases spanning the gap. Per germline, CDR1 KGHDR and CDR2 SFDVKD. The length of the CDR3 is 15 residues.

In this sample, this clonotype turned up a few times. The genes are TRBV29-1 and TRBJ2-7, with 9 bases lining up with TRBD2. Germline values: CDR1 SQVTM, CDR2 ANQGSEA. There are 13 residues in the CDR3. The V and J ends lost 4 bases and 2 bases, in that order; junction bases with no gene match: 3. The CDR3 is CSVAAGGPYEQYF. For the CDR3, the DNA is TGCAGCGTTGCGGCGGGGGGGCCCTACGAGCAGTACTTC.

Ten or more counts support this clonotype. The gene calls are TRBV6-5 and TRBJ1-5; D is possibly TRBD1 (5 bases). The CDR3 spans 16 residues. Trimming shortened V by 5 bases and J by 5 bases, and 19 bases separated the two germline ends. The germline V gene has CDR1 MNHEY and CDR2 SVGAGI. The CDR3 nucleotides are TGTGCCAGCAGTCGAGGAGGTACAGGCGTGGATCAGCCCCAGCATTTT. It codes for CASSRGGTGVDQPQHF.

The J gene is TRBJ2-1, the V gene TRBV11-3; 7 positions agree with TRBD2. The trim removed 2 bases at V and 5 bases at J, leaving 3 bases unmatched. Germline CDR1 reads SGHNT; CDR2 reads YENEEA. CDR3 size: 14 residues. CDR3 in DNA: TGTGCCAGCAGCTTAACGGGGGGAAACAATGAGCAGTTCTTC. The encoded protein is CASSLTGGNNEQFF. Looking up the rest from reference TRBV11-3 and TRBJ2-1 gives the full variable domain: EAGVVQSPRYKIIEKKQPVAFWCNPISGHNTLYWYLQNLGQGPELLIRYENEEAVDDSQLPKDRFSAERLKGVDSTLKIQPAELGDSAVYLCASSLTGGNNEQFFGPGTRLTVL.

This clonotype was seen ten or more times. The chain has TRBV29-1 and TRBJ1-6; D ambiguous. The CDR3 runs 11 residues. Germline CDR1 SQVTM, CDR2 ANQGSEA. V lost 6 bases to trimming and J lost 13 bases, with 13 bases between them. The CDR3 protein is CSVSSEGPLHF. The DNA for the CDR3 is TGCAGCGTATCTTCAGAAGGGCCCCTCCACTTT.

This clonotype was observed at least ten times. The V call is TRBV28, the J call TRBJ1-6, with TRBD1 as a possible D gene (5 bases). V was trimmed by 2 bases and J by 6 bases, leaving 8 bases between them. The length of the CDR3 is 14 residues. Germline V gene lookup returns CDR1 MDHEN and CDR2 SYDVKM. CDR3 sequence reads: CASSLGGGNSPLHF. The CDR3 DNA follows: TGTGCCAGCAGTTTAGGGGGTGGTAATTCACCCCTCCACTTT. Variable domain in full (rest from reference TRBV28 and TRBJ1-6): DVKVTQSSRYLVKRTGEKVFLECVQDMDHENMFWYRQDPGLGLRLIYFSYDVKMKEKGDIPEGYSVSREKKERFSLILESASTNQTSMYLCASSLGGGNSPLHFGNGTRLTVT.

This clonotype was seen more than once but under ten times. The rearrangement links TRBV28 to TRBJ2-3; the match to TRBD2 covers 9 bases. CDR3 size: 17 residues. Germline V gives CDR1 MDHEN, CDR2 SYDVKM. V gave up 2 bases and J gave up 2 bases; unmatched junction bases: 8. The CDR3 protein is CASSLAGGIPFTDTQYF. The DNA for the CDR3 is TGTGCCAGCAGTTTAGCGGGGGGGATTCCTTTCACAGATACGCAGTATTTT.

The sample holds many counts of this clonotype. The chain employs TRBV4-3 and TRBJ2-7, with D unresolved. The V end was cut by 2 bases, the J end by 6 bases, with 14 bases between. The CDR3 contains 14 residues. Germline values: CDR1 LGHNA, CDR2 YSLEER. The CDR3 bases are TGCGCCAGCAGCCAAACCGGGCATGACCCCGAGCAGTACTTC. Translating gives CASSQTGHDPEQYF.

The chain joins TRBV29-1 to TRBJ1-4; maybe TRBD1 (5 bases). The CDR3 loop spans 11 amino acids. Germline CDR1 SQVTM, CDR2 ANQGSEA. V dropped 7 bases and J dropped 8 bases, with 11 bases sitting between them. In nucleotides, the CDR3 is TGCAGCGCCCTCGGGGGAGAAAAACTGTTTTTT. Its protein product is CSALGGEKLFF.

The CDR3 bases are TGTGCCTGGGGACAGGGGGGAAATCAGCCCCAGCATTTT. This gives the protein CAWGQGGNQPQHF. This chain links TRBV30 with TRBJ1-5; 10 nucleotides align to TRBD1. With 5 bases clipped from V and 4 bases from J, the junction kept 2 bases outside the gene matches. Germline V gene sequence: CDR1 GTSNPN, CDR2 SVGIG (reference sequence). The CDR3 contains 13 residues.

This clonotype showed up just a few times. The V and J genes are TRBV20-1 and TRBJ2-1; TRBD1 matches at 7 bases. This CDR3 contains 11 residues. With V trimmed by 5 bases and J by 10 bases, 5 bases remained unmatched. The V gene's germline CDR1 is DFQATT and CDR2 SNEGSKA (reference sequence). Here the CDR3 DNA reads TGCAGTGCTTACAGGGGATGGGAGCAGTTCTTC. Translation gives CSAYRGWEQFF.

This clonotype has a count of ten or more. The chain couples TRBV6-1 to TRBJ2-5; D is uncertain. The CDR3 is 13 residues long. CDR1 MNHNS and CDR2 SASEGT come from the germline V gene. The ends were cut back, 4 bases at V and 7 bases at J, with 13 bases in the middle. CDR3: CASSAGYLGTQYF. In nucleotides, the CDR3 is TGTGCCAGCAGTGCAGGTTATCTTGGGACCCAGTACTTC.

This clonotype was picked up a small number of times. V and J are TRBV7-8 and TRBJ2-3; the D is unclear. CDR3 length: 12 residues. The germline V gene has CDR1 SGHVS and CDR2 FQNEAQ. Trimming pared 5 bases from V and 2 bases from J, leaving 5 bases between. The CDR3 protein is CASSPHTDTQYF. The CDR3 bases are TGTGCCAGCAGCCCCCACACAGATACGCAGTATTTT. Filled out from reference TRBV7-8 and TRBJ2-3, the complete variable domain reads GAGVSQSPRYKVAKRGQDVALRCDPISGHVSLFWYQQALGQGPEFLTYFQNEAQLDKSGLPSDRFFAERPEGSVSTLKIQRTQQEDSAVYLCASSPHTDTQYFGPGTRLTVL.

The rearrangement uses TRBV7-9 and TRBJ2-1, with 13 bases lining up with TRBD2. From germline, CDR1 is SEHNR and CDR2 FQNEAQ (reference sequence). The trim removed 5 bases at V and 6 bases at J, leaving 7 bases unmatched. This CDR3 has 16 residues. The CDR3 protein is CASSGYGTSGVNEQFF. DNA of the CDR3: TGTGCCAGCAGCGGTTACGGGACTAGCGGGGTCAATGAGCAGTTCTTC.

This clonotype turned up a few times. The gene calls are TRBV28 and TRBJ2-7, with D maybe TRBD2 (6 bases). Germline loops: CDR1 MDHEN, CDR2 SYDVKM. V was clipped by 5 bases and J by 4 bases, with 15 bases between them. The CDR3 runs 14 residues. The DNA of the CDR3 is TGTGCCAGCAGTATGGGACTGACTCGTTACGAGCAGTACTTC. Translating it yields CASSMGLTRYEQYF. The full variable domain, with the rest looked up from reference TRBV28 and TRBJ2-7, is DVKVTQSSRYLVKRTGEKVFLECVQDMDHENMFWYRQDPGLGLRLIYFSYDVKMKEKGDIPEGYSVSREKKERFSLILESASTNQTSMYLCASSMGLTRYEQYFGPGTRLTVT.